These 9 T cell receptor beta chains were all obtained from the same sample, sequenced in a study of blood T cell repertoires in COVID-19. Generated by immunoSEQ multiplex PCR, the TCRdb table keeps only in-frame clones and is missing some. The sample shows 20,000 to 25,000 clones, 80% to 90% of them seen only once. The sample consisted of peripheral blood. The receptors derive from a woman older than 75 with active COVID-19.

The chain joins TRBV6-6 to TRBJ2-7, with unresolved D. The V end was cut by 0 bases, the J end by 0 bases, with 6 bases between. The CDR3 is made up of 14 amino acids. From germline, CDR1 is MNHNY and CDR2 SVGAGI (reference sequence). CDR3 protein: CASSYSQVSYEQYF. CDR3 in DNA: TGTGCCAGCAGTTACTCGCAGGTCTCCTACGAGCAGTACTTC.

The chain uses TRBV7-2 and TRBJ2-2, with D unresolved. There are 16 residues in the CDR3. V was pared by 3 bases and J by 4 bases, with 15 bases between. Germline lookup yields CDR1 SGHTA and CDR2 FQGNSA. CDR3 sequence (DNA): TGTGCCAGCAGCTTGTCGGGTCCTGGAATCACCGGGGAGCTGTTTTTT. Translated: CASSLSGPGITGELFF. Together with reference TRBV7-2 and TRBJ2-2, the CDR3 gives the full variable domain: GAGVSQSPSNKVTEKGKDVELRCDPISGHTALYWYRQSLGQGLEFLIYFQGNSAPDKSGLPSDRFSAERTGGSVSTLTIQRTQQEDSAVYLCASSLSGPGITGELFFGEGSRLTVL.

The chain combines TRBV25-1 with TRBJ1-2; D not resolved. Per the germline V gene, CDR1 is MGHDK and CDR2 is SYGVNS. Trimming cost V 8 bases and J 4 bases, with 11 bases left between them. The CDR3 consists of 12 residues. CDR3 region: CASQRGTYGYTF. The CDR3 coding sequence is TGTGCCAGCCAGCGGGGAACCTATGGCTACACCTTC.

CDR3 nucleotides: TGTGCCAGTAATGGCTTGCAGGGGGCGGGCGAGCAGTACTTC. This sequence encodes CASNGLQGAGEQYF. The V call is TRBV6-5, the J call TRBJ2-7, with 8 bases that match TRBD1. CDR3 length equals 14 residues. Germline CDR1 reads MNHEY; CDR2 reads SVGAGI. V was clipped by 9 bases and J by 6 bases; unmatched bases: 13.

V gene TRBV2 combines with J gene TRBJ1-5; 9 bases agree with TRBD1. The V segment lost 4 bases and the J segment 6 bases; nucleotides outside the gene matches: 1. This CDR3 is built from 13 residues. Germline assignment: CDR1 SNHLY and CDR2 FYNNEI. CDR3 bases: TGTGCCAGCAGTGGGACAGGGGTTCAGCCCCAGCATTTT. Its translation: CASSGTGVQPQHF.

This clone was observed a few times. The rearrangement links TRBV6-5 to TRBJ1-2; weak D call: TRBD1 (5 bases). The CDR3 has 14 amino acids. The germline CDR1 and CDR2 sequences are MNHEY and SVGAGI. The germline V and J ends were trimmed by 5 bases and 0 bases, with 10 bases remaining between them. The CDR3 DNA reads TGTGCCAGCAGTCTGACAGAAACTAACTATGGCTACACCTTC. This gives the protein CASSLTETNYGYTF.

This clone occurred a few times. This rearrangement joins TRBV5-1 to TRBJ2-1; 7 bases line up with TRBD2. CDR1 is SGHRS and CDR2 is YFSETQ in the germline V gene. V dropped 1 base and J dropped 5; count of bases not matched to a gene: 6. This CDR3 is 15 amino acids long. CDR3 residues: CASSLTGGRNNEQFF. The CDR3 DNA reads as TGCGCCAGCAGCTTGACGGGGGGTCGGAACAATGAGCAGTTCTTC. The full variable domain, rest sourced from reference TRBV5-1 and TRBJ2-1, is KAGVTQTPRYLIKTRGQQVTLSCSPISGHRSVSWYQQTPGQGLQFLFEYFSETQRNKGNFPGRFSGRQFSNSRSEMNVSTLELGDSALYLCASSLTGGRNNEQFFGPGTRLTVL.

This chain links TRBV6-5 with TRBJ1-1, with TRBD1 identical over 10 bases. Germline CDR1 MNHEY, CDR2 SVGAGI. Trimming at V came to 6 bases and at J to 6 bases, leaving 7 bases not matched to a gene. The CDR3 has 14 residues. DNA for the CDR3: TGTGCCAGCAGCCAGACAGGGGGCTCGGCTGAAGCTTTCTTT. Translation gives CASSQTGGSAEAFF.

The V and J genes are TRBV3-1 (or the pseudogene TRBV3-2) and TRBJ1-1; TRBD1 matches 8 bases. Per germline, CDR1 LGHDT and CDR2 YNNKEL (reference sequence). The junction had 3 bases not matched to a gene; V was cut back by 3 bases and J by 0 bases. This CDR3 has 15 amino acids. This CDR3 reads CASSQDRVLNTEAFF. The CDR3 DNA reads TGTGCCAGCAGCCAGGACAGGGTTTTGAACACTGAAGCTTTCTTT.